The 28 T cell receptor beta chains below were found in one sample sequenced in a study of blood T cells in healthy people across ages. The authors ran a second PCR of about 6 to 11 cycles using a sample-barcoded 5' primer and a J-beta primer mix. In TCRdb, the 5' RACE reads were re-called with MiXCR into one record per CDR3 protein. The profile shows fewer than 900,000 distinct CDR3 sequences, approximately 39% of them singletons. The sample consisted of blood. These receptors were taken from a woman aged 55-75 years in good health.

The chain joins TRBV9 to TRBJ2-4; either TRBD1 or TRBD2 may supply D (6 bases each). The V end was cut by 4 bases, the J end by 0 bases, with 17 bases between. Looked up from germline, CDR1 is SGDLS and CDR2 is YYNGEE. The CDR3 spans 17 residues. The CDR3 reads CASSPSEGQLAKNIQYF. CDR3 coding DNA: TGTGCCAGCAGCCCCTCGGAGGGACAACTAGCCAAAAACATTCAGTACTTC.

This clonotype turned up a few times. The chain uses TRBV4-1 and TRBJ1-2; D perhaps matches TRBD1 (6 bases). This CDR3 is built from 15 residues. V was shortened by 0 bases and J by 4 bases, with 12 bases between the two germline ends. Germline CDR1 is MGHRA and CDR2 is YSYEKL. CDR3 protein: CASSQDVGGLYGYTF. The DNA of the CDR3 is TGCGCCAGCAGCCAAGATGTTGGGGGCCTCTATGGCTACACCTTC.

The rearrangement uses TRBV10-3 and TRBJ2-6; D not resolved. Looked up from germline, CDR1 is ENHRY and CDR2 is SYGVKD. The CDR3 totals 14 residues. The ends were cut back, 6 bases at V and 0 bases at J, with 6 bases in the middle. The CDR3 DNA sequence: TGTGCCATCAGCAACAGCTCTGGGGCCAACGTCCTGACTTTC. Translation: CAISNSSGANVLTF.

The J gene is TRBJ1-2, the V gene TRBV20-1; unclear D gene. The germline V and J ends were trimmed by 0 bases and 6 bases, with 8 bases remaining between them. The CDR3 sequence is 12 residues long. Germline V gene lookup returns CDR1 DFQATT and CDR2 SNEGSKA (reference sequence). DNA for the CDR3: TGCAGTGCTAGAGATGCAGGAGATGGCTACACCTTC. Translation gives CSARDAGDGYTF.

The chain joins TRBV5-1 to TRBJ2-7, with 10 bases aligning to TRBD2. Germline V lookup: CDR1 SGHRS, CDR2 YFSETQ. The V segment lost 6 bases and the J segment 3 bases; nucleotides outside the gene matches: 9. The CDR3 spans 15 residues. The CDR3 DNA sequence: TGCGCCAGCACCACCCTGAGCGGGGGGGACTACGAGCAGTACTTC. Encoded protein: CASTTLSGGDYEQYF.

This clonotype came up many times. The chain is built from TRBV4-2 and TRBJ2-1; 7 bases are shared with TRBD1. The CDR3 is made up of 17 amino acids. CDR1 and CDR2 (germline): LGHNA, YNFKEQ. Trimming cost V 0 bases and J 4 bases; bases outside gene matches: 9. The CDR3 is CASSQESQGVLYNEQFF. In nucleotides, the CDR3 is TGTGCCAGCAGCCAAGAGAGTCAGGGGGTATTGTACAATGAGCAGTTCTTC.

The J gene is TRBJ1-5, the V gene TRBV29-1; D remains unclear. V gave up 5 bases and J gave up 1 base, with 9 bases separating them. From germline, CDR1 is SQVTM and CDR2 ANQGSEA. The CDR3 is 13 amino acids. Here the CDR3 DNA reads TGCAGCGTTCATCTAGGGAGCAATCAGCCCCAGCATTTT. Translation gives CSVHLGSNQPQHF.

This clonotype was seen more than once but under ten times. The V gene is TRBV7-7, the J gene TRBJ1-2; D unclear. The ends were cut back, 3 bases at V and 8 bases at J, with 10 bases in the middle. The CDR3 runs to 12 residues. Germline CDR1 SSHAT, CDR2 FNYEAQ (reference sequence). CDR3 nucleotide sequence: TGTGCCAGCAGCTTGGCTCCGGGGGGCTACACCTTC. Protein product: CASSLAPGGYTF.

J is TRBJ2-3 and V is TRBV5-1; 8 bases align to TRBD1. This CDR3 spans 16 amino acids. V lost 4 bases, J lost 3 bases, and 10 bases stayed unmatched. Germline V gives CDR1 SGHRS, CDR2 YFSETQ. CDR3 DNA sequence: TGCGCCAGCAGCCCTGTCCGGGACAGGCAAACAGATACGCAGTATTTT. Amino acid sequence: CASSPVRDRQTDTQYF.

This clonotype has a handful of counts. The gene calls are TRBV5-1 and TRBJ2-5; tentatively, D is TRBD2 (6 bases). V lost 7 bases to trimming and J lost 2 bases, with 15 bases between them. There are 14 residues in the CDR3. Germline V gene sequence: CDR1 SGHRS, CDR2 YFSETQ. In DNA, the CDR3 is TGCGCCAGCGCCCGCGGGACGAATCAAGAGACCCAGTACTTC. It yields the protein CASARGTNQETQYF.

This clonotype turned up a few times. This chain uses TRBV12-3 or TRBV12-4 with TRBJ1-6, with 7 bases identical to TRBD1. Trimming at V came to 0 bases and at J to 6 bases, leaving 2 bases not matched to a gene. The CDR3 loop spans 15 amino acids. The CDR3 loop reads CASSLAGGSNSPLHF. In nucleotides, the CDR3 is TGTGCCAGCAGTTTAGCAGGGGGCAGTAATTCACCCCTCCACTTT.

Ten or more counts support this clonotype. The chain recombines TRBV12-3 or TRBV12-4 with TRBJ1-2; the D gene is possibly TRBD1 (5 bases). The CDR3 length is 15 residues. The ends were cut back, 6 bases at V and 8 bases at J, with 22 bases in the middle. The CDR3 region is CASSLQGASSWGYTF. The DNA for the CDR3 is TGTGCCAGCAGCCTCCAAGGGGCAAGTTCGTGGGGCTACACCTTC.

This clonotype was detected a few times. In DNA form, the CDR3 reads TGCGCCAGCAGCTTGGCCGGCAAAAGCTCCTACAATGAGCAGTTCTTC. Amino acid sequence: CASSLAGKSSYNEQFF. The gene calls are TRBV5-1 and TRBJ2-1; no clear D gene. The germline V and J ends were trimmed by 0 bases and 0 bases, with 10 bases remaining between them. CDR3 length equals 16 residues. Germline CDR1 reads SGHRS; CDR2 reads YFSETQ. Variable domain in full (rest from reference TRBV5-1 and TRBJ2-1): KAGVTQTPRYLIKTRGQQVTLSCSPISGHRSVSWYQQTPGQGLQFLFEYFSETQRNKGNFPGRFSGRQFSNSRSEMNVSTLELGDSALYLCASSLAGKSSYNEQFFGPGTRLTVL.

The rearrangement uses TRBV24-1 and TRBJ2-1; 12 bases line up with TRBD2. CDR1 KGHDR and CDR2 SFDVKD come from the germline V gene. The CDR3 consists of 19 residues. J lost 1 base, V lost 4 bases, and 10 bases had no gene match. This CDR3 reads CATSDTSGGPGRSYNEQFF. In DNA, the CDR3 is TGTGCCACCAGTGACACTAGCGGGGGGCCGGGACGTTCCTACAATGAGCAGTTCTTC.

V and J are TRBV29-1 and TRBJ1-2; D remains unclear. Trimming left V 6 bases short and J 3 bases short, with 8 bases between. Germline V gene lookup returns CDR1 SQVTM and CDR2 ANQGSEA. This CDR3 contains 11 residues. Here the CDR3 reads CSVFLDYGYTF. The CDR3 DNA reads TGCAGCGTGTTCCTTGACTATGGCTACACCTTC.

J is TRBJ2-2 and V is TRBV4-1; the D is unclear. Deletions cut 0 bases from V and 6 bases from J, with 8 bases between. Germline V gene sequence: CDR1 MGHRA, CDR2 YSYEKL. This CDR3 has 14 amino acids. DNA of the CDR3: TGCGCCAGCAGCCAAGACCGAGTCGCCGGGGAGCTGTTTTTT. Translation: CASSQDRVAGELFF.

The rearrangement uses TRBV20-1 and TRBJ2-5, with D tentatively TRBD1 or TRBD2 (5 bases each). Germline CDR1 reads DFQATT; CDR2 reads SNEGSKA (reference sequence). The V and J ends lost 0 bases and 5 bases respectively, with 28 bases between them. CDR3 length: 19 amino acids. The CDR3 sequence is CSARDVLALRVGRRETQYF. As DNA, the CDR3 is TGCAGTGCTAGAGATGTCCTCGCCTTACGTGTGGGACGGAGGGAGACCCAGTACTTC.

The chain recombines TRBV20-1 with TRBJ2-3; 8 nucleotides align to TRBD2. The J segment lost 1 base and the V segment lost 0 bases, leaving 9 bases of the junction unmatched. The CDR3 sequence is 17 residues long. Germline V gene data show CDR1 as DFQATT and CDR2 as SNEGSKA (reference sequence). The CDR3 region has the DNA TGCAGTGCTAGAGATCGGAGCGGGAGTCTGGGCACAGATACGCAGTATTTT. The encoded protein is CSARDRSGSLGTDTQYF.

V usage is TRBV20-1 and J usage is TRBJ2-5, with 12 bases lining up with TRBD2. The CDR3 has 15 amino acids. The germline gives CDR1 DFQATT, CDR2 SNEGSKA (reference sequence). The ends lost 5 bases at V and 1 base at J; junction bases unmatched: 5. DNA of the CDR3: TGCAGTGCTTCCGTGACTAGCGGGAGCCAAGAGACCCAGTACTTC. Amino acids: CSASVTSGSQETQYF.

This chain uses TRBV20-1 with TRBJ2-1; D is unclear. The germline V gene has CDR1 DFQATT and CDR2 SNEGSKA (reference sequence). V lost 3 bases to trimming and J lost 3 bases, with 6 bases between them. This CDR3 region has 12 residues. CDR3 residues: CSARRYYNEQFF. DNA for the CDR3: TGCAGTGCTAGGCGGTACTACAATGAGCAGTTCTTC.

The chain links TRBV6-5 to TRBJ2-1, with TRBD1 matching over 7 bases. The ends lost 5 bases at V and 5 bases at J; junction bases unmatched: 12. Germline V gene data show CDR1 as MNHEY and CDR2 as SVGAGI. CDR3 length: 16 amino acids. The CDR3 is CASSTRIGTVDNEQFF. CDR3 coding DNA: TGTGCCAGCAGTACCAGGATCGGGACAGTGGACAATGAGCAGTTCTTC.

There are a few counts of this clonotype. The rearrangement uses TRBV20-1 and TRBJ1-2; 8 bases are shared with TRBD1. V gave up 0 bases and J gave up 1 base; unmatched junction bases: 1. CDR1 and CDR2 (germline): DFQATT, SNEGSKA (reference sequence). The CDR3 runs to 14 residues. CDR3 in amino acids: CSAREQGGNYGYTF. CDR3 DNA: TGCAGTGCTAGAGAACAGGGGGGTAACTATGGCTACACCTTC.

The V call is TRBV29-1, the J call TRBJ2-4; possibly TRBD2 for D (6 bases). The DNA end is a closer match to TRBJ2-7, so the J assignment may be wrong. There are 12 residues in the CDR3. The V gene's germline CDR1 is SQVTM and CDR2 ANQGSEA. As DNA, the CDR3 is TGCAGGCCCCGGGACTCCCTTAACGAGCAGTACTTC. Translated: CRPRDSLNEQYF.

The table lists this clonotype with a few counts. The V call is TRBV28, the J call TRBJ1-2; 10 bases align to TRBD1. This CDR3 has 14 residues. Germline V gives CDR1 MDHEN, CDR2 SYDVKM. J lost 5 bases, V lost 6 bases, and 6 bases had no gene match. CDR3 DNA: TGTGCCAGCAGGCGACAGGGGGCTGGGTATGGCTACACCTTC. Its protein is CASRRQGAGYGYTF.

The rearrangement joins TRBV5-1 to TRBJ1-4; TRBD1 might be the D (5 bases). CDR1 SGHRS and CDR2 YFSETQ come from the germline V gene. V lost 0 bases and J lost 8, with 14 bases in between. The CDR3 spans 15 residues. The CDR3 here is CASSLGAGPEEKLFF. For the CDR3, the DNA is TGCGCCAGCAGCTTGGGGGCAGGGCCTGAAGAAAAACTGTTTTTT.

As for this clonotype: This may arise from a read error, as a much more abundant clone is one base away. J is TRBJ2-7 and V is TRBV29-1; D is perhaps TRBD1 (6 bases). In germline, CDR1 is SQVTM, CDR2 ANQGSEA. V lost 4 bases to trimming and J lost 3 bases, with 16 bases between them. The CDR3 is made up of 14 amino acids. CDR3 DNA: TGCAGCGTTGGTCGGCAGGGGATTTGCTACGAGCAGTACTTC. Translating it yields CSVGRQGICYEQYF.

The chain uses TRBV12-3 or TRBV12-4 and TRBJ1-3; D remains unclear. The CDR3 covers 14 residues. With 3 bases removed from V and 0 bases from J, the gap between germline ends came to 6 bases. DNA for the CDR3: TGTGCCAGCAGTTTTGGCAGCTCTGGAAACACCATATATTTT. Amino acid sequence: CASSFGSSGNTIYF.

The V gene is TRBV5-1, the J gene TRBJ2-1, with D possibly TRBD1 on 6 matching bases. V was trimmed by 1 base and J by 2 bases, leaving 13 bases between them. The germline CDR1 and CDR2 sequences are SGHRS and YFSETQ. CDR3 length: 16 amino acids. The CDR3 DNA reads as TGCGCCAGCAGCTTGAGTAACCAGGGGACCTACAATGAGCAGTTCTTC. This gives the protein CASSLSNQGTYNEQFF.